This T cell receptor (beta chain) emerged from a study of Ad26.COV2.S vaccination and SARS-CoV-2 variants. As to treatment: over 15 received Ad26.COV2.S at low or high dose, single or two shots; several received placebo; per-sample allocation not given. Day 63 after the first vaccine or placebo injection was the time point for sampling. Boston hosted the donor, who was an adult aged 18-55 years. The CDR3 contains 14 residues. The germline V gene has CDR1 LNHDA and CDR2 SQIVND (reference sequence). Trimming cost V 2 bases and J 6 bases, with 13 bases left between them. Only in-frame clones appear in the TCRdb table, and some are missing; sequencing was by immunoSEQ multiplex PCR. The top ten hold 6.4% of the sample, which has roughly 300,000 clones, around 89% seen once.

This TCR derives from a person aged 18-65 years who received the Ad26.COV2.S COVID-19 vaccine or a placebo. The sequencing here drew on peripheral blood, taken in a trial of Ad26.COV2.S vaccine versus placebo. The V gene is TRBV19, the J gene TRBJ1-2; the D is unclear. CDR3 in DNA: TGTGCCAGTAGTATAACCGGGCCGGTCGATGGCTACACCTTC. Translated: CASSITGPVDGYTF.